This T cell receptor beta chain is from a study of glioma-infiltrating T cells. Study information: Dexamethasone exposure before glioma surgery was limited to six or fewer days. Target coverage was about 4.5- to 10-fold for some 1 million blood T cells.

Amplification of TCR alpha and beta CDR3 regions from RNA used iRepertoire nested multiplex PCR. TCRdb reprocessed the multiplex PCR reads with MiXCR, giving one entry per CDR3 protein. The repertoire holds 300,000 to 400,000 distinct CDR3 sequences, with 41% as singletons. This CDR3 spans 15 amino acids. Germline-derived CDR1 and CDR2 are LNHNV and YYDKDF (reference sequence). V shed 0 bases and J shed 2 bases, with 10 bases lying between them. This clonotype was recorded at least ten times. The chain employs TRBV15 and TRBJ2-5; D remains ambiguous. The TCR was taken from a human donor with low-grade glioma or glioblastoma, undergoing nonglioma brain surgery, or in good health (not recorded which). The sequenced sample was glioma tissue, nonneoplastic brain tissue, or PBMCs (not recorded which). CDR3 sequence: CATSRDWASQETQYF. CDR3 bases: TGTGCCACCAGCAGAGATTGGGCTAGTCAAGAGACCCAGTACTTC.